This T cell receptor beta chain is drawn from a study of T cell responses to AZD1222 COVID-19 vaccine. Study-wide points: Clonal diversity was possibly underestimated, and white British individuals and females predominated among donors. Spike-specific TCR breadth and depth went up after people got two AZD1222 doses.

Note on this clone: Its antigen is not identified.

Profiling relied on immunoSEQ multiplex PCR, and the TCRdb table lists in-frame clones only, not all of them. The sample contains some 130,000 clones, 70% to 90% of which appear only once. From germline, CDR1 is GTSNPN and CDR2 SVGIG (reference sequence). Trimming left V 5 bases short and J 2 bases short, with 9 bases between. The CDR3 spans 13 residues. The receptor was isolated from an adult in good health. The source was peripheral blood, collected on day 0 of AZD1222 vaccination. The chain links TRBV30 to TRBJ1-4, with D possibly TRBD1 on 6 matching bases. DNA for the CDR3: TGTGCCTGGGTACAGGGTACTAATGAAAAACTGTTTTTT. The encoded protein is CAWVQGTNEKLFF.